These T cell receptor beta chains were read from a single sample in a study of blood T cell repertoires in COVID-19. Some clones are missing from TCRdb's copy, which holds only in-frame ones; the method was immunoSEQ multiplex PCR. The data show around 310,000 clones, around 91% seen once. Material: peripheral blood. Receptor source: a woman in her sixties with acute or convalescent COVID-19. The conserved cysteine and the conserved F or W are not part of the CDR3 here. Fields, in order: J gene, V gene, CDR3 protein.

>TRBJ2-2|TRBV19
ASSITGLDTGELF
>TRBJ1-1|TRBV5-6
ASSFTVRGTEAF
>TRBJ2-5|TRBV7-2
ASSLVLRAFQETQY
>TRBJ2-1|TRBV7-2
ASSRETGTYNEQF
>TRBJ1-5|TRBV2
ASSAGYSNQPQH
>TRBJ1-5|TRBV7-2
ASSLRQGAGQPQH
>TRBJ2-2|TRBV18
ASSRGTGKNTGELF
>TRBJ2-1|TRBV4-3
ASSQIGQGYNEQF
>TRBJ2-7|TRBV15
ATSRDRDRTSYEQY
>TRBJ2-3|TRBV20-1
GAGSTDTQY
>TRBJ2-2|TRBV14
ASSPRTGGELF
>TRBJ1-1|TRBV5-1
ASSLSPGAMNTEAF
>TRBJ1-5|TRBV5-6
ASSLLQGVNQPQH
>TRBJ2-2|TRBV11-3
ASSSKTGGDTGELF
>TRBJ1-2|TRBV5-1
ASSAGTTNYGYT
>TRBJ1-2|TRBV9
ASSVQGDYGYT
>TRBJ1-5|TRBV29-1
SVARGVDQPQH
>TRBJ2-5|TRBV29-1
SVEVASAETQY
>TRBJ2-7|TRBV18
ASSPDKAGYEQY
>TRBJ2-3|TRBV6-6
ASSYYLPFTDTQY
>TRBJ1-3|TRBV7-2
ASSLARGRGNTIY
>TRBJ1-2|TRBV27
ASSSGQGGNT
>TRBJ2-7|TRBV25-1
ASSDPGTGGFEQY
>TRBJ2-1|TRBV7-7
ASSPGGSPYNEQF
>TRBJ1-4|TRBV2
ASSEQGTNEKLF
>TRBJ2-3|TRBV28
ASSLRGGRTDTQY
>TRBJ2-1|TRBV10-3
AIRDSGSFYNEQF
>TRBJ1-1|TRBV30
AWSNPGQGHTEAF
>TRBJ1-5|TRBV6-6
ASSTGQGGQPQH
>TRBJ2-4|TRBV14
ASSFDSKNIQY
>TRBJ1-5|TRBV30
AWSVLPGQGQPQH
>TRBJ2-1|TRBV28
ASITFGEQF
>TRBJ2-3|TRBV2
ASTRDRTSTDTQY
>TRBJ2-7|TRBV24-1
ATSDGTSGAYEQY
>TRBJ1-2|TRBV12-3/TRBV12-4
ASSLQGNYGYT
>TRBJ2-1|TRBV4-3
ASSQDLGLAGVGGHGEQF
>TRBJ2-7|TRBV6-5
ASSRTGKYEQY
>TRBJ1-1|TRBV15
ATSRDLDRGTEAF